A single sample is the source of the 30 T cell receptor beta chains below, sequenced in a study of cytomegalovirus exposure and HLA in healthy donors. Sequenced by immunoSEQ multiplex PCR; TCRdb stores in-frame clones only, minus some. The table lists roughly 75,000 clones, approximately 94% of them singletons. The source material was PBMCs. These receptors all come from a woman aged 18 to 35 in good health and CMV-seropositive.

The V call is TRBV4-3, the J call TRBJ2-1, with D perhaps TRBD1 (7 bases). Per germline, CDR1 LGHNA and CDR2 YSLEER. V was shortened by 5 bases and J by 5 bases, with 16 bases between the two germline ends. CDR3 length: 15 amino acids. CDR3 coding DNA: TGCGCCAGCAGCTCCCAACCCAGGGGGGACAATGAGCAGTTCTTC. Encoded protein: CASSSQPRGDNEQFF.

The V gene is TRBV5-4, the J gene TRBJ2-2; D not resolved. CDR1 and CDR2 from the germline V gene are SGHNT and YYREEE (reference sequence). This CDR3 comprises 15 residues. Trimming took 0 bases from V and 1 from J, leaving 7 bases between them. CDR3 loop: CASSLGAGNTGELFF. In DNA, the CDR3 is TGTGCCAGCAGCTTGGGGGCAGGGAACACCGGGGAGCTGTTTTTT.

The chain recombines TRBV28 with TRBJ2-1, with TRBD2 matching over 13 bases. Germline CDR1 reads MDHEN; CDR2 reads SYDVKM. V dropped 4 bases and J dropped 1; count of bases not matched to a gene: 4. This CDR3 region has 17 residues. CDR3 coding DNA: TGTGCCAGCAGTTGGACTAGCGGGAGAAGGTCCTACAATGAGCAGTTCTTC. It encodes CASSWTSGRRSYNEQFF.

This chain uses TRBV5-1 with TRBJ2-7; no definite D call. The V and J ends lost 0 bases and 5 bases respectively, with 15 bases between them. This CDR3 spans 15 amino acids. Germline V lookup: CDR1 SGHRS, CDR2 YFSETQ. This chain's CDR3 is CASSLVAAAPNEQYF. The CDR3 coding sequence is TGCGCCAGCAGCTTGGTTGCGGCAGCTCCTAACGAGCAGTACTTC.

The V gene is TRBV2, the J gene TRBJ2-5; D remains unclear. CDR3 length: 13 amino acids. The V end lost 2 bases, the J end lost 5 bases, and 9 bases lay between the germline ends. Germline lookup yields CDR1 SNHLY and CDR2 FYNNEI. DNA of the CDR3: TGTGCCAGCAGTGAATTCACGCAGGAGACCCAGTACTTC. This translates into CASSEFTQETQYF.

The chain has TRBV28 and TRBJ2-3, with TRBD2 as a possible D gene (7 bases). The germline V and J ends were trimmed by 3 bases and 5 bases, with 24 bases remaining between them. This CDR3 is 18 amino acids long. Germline CDR1 MDHEN, CDR2 SYDVKM. The chain's CDR3 is CASSFLAGGRPGGDTQYF. DNA of the CDR3: TGTGCCAGCAGTTTCCTGGCCGGGGGGCGGCCTGGGGGAGATACGCAGTATTTT.

The genes are TRBV5-1 and TRBJ2-2, with 8 positions matching TRBD2. The germline V gene has CDR1 SGHRS and CDR2 YFSETQ. This CDR3 region has 17 residues. V lost 4 bases and J lost 5; bases outside the gene matches: 13. CDR3 protein: CASSQKVAGGRTGELFF. The CDR3 DNA reads TGCGCCAGCAGCCAAAAGGTGGCGGGAGGTCGGACCGGGGAGCTGTTTTTT.

This chain uses TRBV10-3 with TRBJ2-5, with a possible D match to TRBD2 (6 bases). Trimming pared 4 bases from V and 11 bases from J, leaving 17 bases between. CDR1 and CDR2 from the germline V gene are ENHRY and SYGVKD. CDR3 size: 13 residues. CDR3 sequence (DNA): TGTGCCATCAGTGCTGGAGGGTCGGGGGAGCAGTACTTC. Protein product: CAISAGGSGEQYF.

The gene calls are TRBV13 and TRBJ1-1; 7 bases are a match to TRBD1. The germline CDR1 and CDR2 sequences are PRHDT and FYEKMQ (reference sequence). There are 15 residues in the CDR3. The V segment lost 5 bases and the J segment 3 bases; nucleotides outside the gene matches: 9. CDR3 in DNA: TGTGCCAGCAGCGAGAATATACAGGGGTACACTGAAGCTTTCTTT. Its protein is CASSENIQGYTEAFF.

Note on this clone: The limits of the CDR3 on the DNA are not certain, so only TCRdb's listed CDR3 is given. The chain recombines TRBV30 with TRBJ2-7; the DNA was not used to check the table's D call, TRBD2. The length of the CDR3 is 12 amino acids, counting both ends. Germline loops: CDR1 GTSNPN, CDR2 SVGIG (reference sequence). CDR3 region: CAWSVGGGSKYF.

The J gene is TRBJ1-5, the V gene TRBV19, with TRBD1 as a possible D gene (6 bases). Germline-derived CDR1 and CDR2 are LNHDA and SQIVND (reference sequence). V dropped 3 bases and J dropped 1 base, with 13 bases sitting between them. The CDR3 runs 16 residues. Written as DNA, the CDR3 is TGTGCCAGTAGTATTCCGGGACACCGAAGCAATCAGCCCCAGCATTTT. Translating it yields CASSIPGHRSNQPQHF.

The gene calls are TRBV5-1 and TRBJ1-2; 7 nucleotides align to TRBD1. Germline V gives CDR1 SGHRS, CDR2 YFSETQ. This CDR3 has 15 residues. The J segment lost 3 bases and the V segment lost 4 bases, leaving 9 bases of the junction unmatched. The CDR3 DNA is TGCGCCAGCAGCGAGAACAGGGGTAAGGACTATGGCTACACCTTC. Translated, it gives CASSENRGKDYGYTF. The complete variable domain, with remaining parts taken from reference TRBV5-1 and TRBJ1-2, reads KAGVTQTPRYLIKTRGQQVTLSCSPISGHRSVSWYQQTPGQGLQFLFEYFSETQRNKGNFPGRFSGRQFSNSRSEMNVSTLELGDSALYLCASSENRGKDYGYTFGSGTRLTVV.

The chain joins TRBV30 to TRBJ2-3, with D perhaps matching TRBD1 (6 bases). CDR1 is GTSNPN and CDR2 is SVGIG in the germline V gene (reference sequence). The germline V and J ends were trimmed by 3 bases and 7 bases, with 17 bases remaining between them. This CDR3 comprises 14 residues. Here the CDR3 reads CAWRQGPIPNTQYF. The CDR3 DNA sequence: TGTGCCTGGAGGCAGGGGCCAATTCCGAATACGCAGTATTTT.

The chain carries TRBV6-1 and TRBJ1-2; a possible D gene is TRBD1 (5 bases). Deletions cut 0 bases from V and 2 bases from J, with 10 bases between. The CDR3 totals 15 residues. Germline V gives CDR1 MNHNS, CDR2 SASEGT. As DNA, the CDR3 is TGTGCCAGCAGTGAAGCGCCGGGGGGGAACTATGGCTACACCTTC. This gives the protein CASSEAPGGNYGYTF.

The chain employs TRBV4-2 and TRBJ2-3, with D possibly matching TRBD2 (6 bases). The ends were cut back, 1 base at V and 2 bases at J, with 7 bases in the middle. There are 14 residues in the CDR3. In germline, CDR1 is LGHNA, CDR2 YNFKEQ. CDR3 sequence (DNA): TGTGCCAGCAGCCAAGGCGGGACCACAGATACGCAGTATTTT. Translation gives CASSQGGTTDTQYF.

V is TRBV7-3 and J is TRBJ1-1; D not resolved. The CDR3 has 17 residues. V was clipped by 1 base and J by 4 bases, with 19 bases between them. CDR1 and CDR2 (germline): SGHTA, FQGTGA. The CDR3 DNA is TGTGCCAGCAGCTTAAACGGTGGTACAGAAGTGATCACTGAAGCTTTCTTT. This encodes CASSLNGGTEVITEAFF.

The gene calls are TRBV28 and TRBJ1-1; D possibly corresponds to TRBD1 (6 bases). The germline V gene has CDR1 MDHEN and CDR2 SYDVKM. Trimming took off 5 bases at V and 12 bases at J, with 13 bases between the two ends. The length of the CDR3 is 11 residues. The CDR3 is CASSHAGATFF. Here the CDR3 DNA reads TGTGCCAGCAGTCATGCAGGGGCAACTTTCTTT.

This clone was observed a few times. The J gene is TRBJ2-1, the V gene TRBV2; TRBD2 agrees at 11 bases. The junction had 12 bases not matched to a gene; V was cut back by 5 bases and J by 9 bases. The V gene's germline CDR1 is SNHLY and CDR2 FYNNEI. The CDR3 is 16 residues long. The CDR3 sequence: CASSIIVAGGPAEQFF. The CDR3 DNA follows: TGTGCCAGCAGTATAATTGTAGCGGGGGGGCCGGCTGAGCAGTTCTTC.

This chain links TRBV6-1 with TRBJ2-7; D may be TRBD1 (5 bases). Germline assignment: CDR1 MNHNS and CDR2 SASEGT. V was clipped by 8 bases and J by 3 bases, with 8 bases between them. The CDR3 runs to 11 residues. CDR3 nucleotide sequence: TGTGCCAGCGCGACAGACTACGAGCAGTACTTC. It specifies CASATDYEQYF.

The CDR3 protein is CASSLETGGFQPQHF. The CDR3 DNA is TGTGCCAGCAGCTTAGAAACAGGGGGATTTCAGCCCCAGCATTTT. This chain uses TRBV7-2 with TRBJ1-5, with 8 nucleotides matching TRBD1. The J segment lost 6 bases and the V segment lost 1 base, leaving 5 bases of the junction unmatched. This CDR3 is 15 amino acids long. CDR1 SGHTA and CDR2 FQGNSA come from the germline V gene. The full variable domain, with the rest looked up from reference TRBV7-2 and TRBJ1-5, is GAGVSQSPSNKVTEKGKDVELRCDPISGHTALYWYRQSLGQGLEFLIYFQGNSAPDKSGLPSDRFSAERTGGSVSTLTIQRTQQEDSAVYLCASSLETGGFQPQHFGDGTRLSIL.

The chain carries TRBV7-3 and TRBJ2-2; D may be TRBD2 (6 bases). Germline-derived CDR1 and CDR2 are SGHTA and FQGTGA. Deletions cut 2 bases from V and 6 bases from J, with 7 bases between. The CDR3 is 13 residues long. CDR3 sequence (DNA): TGTGCCAGCAGCTTATGGGAGGCCGGGGAGCTGTTTTTT. This translates into CASSLWEAGELFF.

This chain uses TRBV19 with TRBJ1-2; TRBD1 is a possible D gene (6 bases). The V and J ends lost 5 bases and 4 bases respectively, with 17 bases between them. CDR1 LNHDA and CDR2 SQIVND come from the germline V gene (reference sequence). There are 15 residues in the CDR3. CDR3 nucleotide sequence: TGTGCCAGTAGTCCACCCCGAGGGGGGGTCTATGGCTACACCTTC. Its translation: CASSPPRGGVYGYTF.

This clone occurred once. V is TRBV5-1 and J is TRBJ2-2; D is ambiguous. The germline V and J ends were trimmed by 3 bases and 0 bases, with 3 bases remaining between them. Germline V gene lookup returns CDR1 SGHRS and CDR2 YFSETQ. There are 13 residues in the CDR3. CDR3 amino acids: CASSSANTGELFF. As DNA, the CDR3 is TGCGCCAGCAGCTCGGCGAACACCGGGGAGCTGTTTTTT.

V is TRBV10-3 and J is TRBJ2-3, with 10 bases matching TRBD2. CDR1 is ENHRY and CDR2 is SYGVKD in the germline V gene. The V segment lost 0 bases and the J segment 3 bases; nucleotides outside the gene matches: 6. The CDR3 totals 17 residues. The CDR3 coding sequence is TGTGCCATCAGTGAGTCCCATGCTAGCGGGAGAACAGATACGCAGTATTTT. Its translation is CAISESHASGRTDTQYF.

The chain links TRBV7-9 to TRBJ1-2; no clear D gene. CDR3 length equals 17 residues. V lost 4 bases to trimming and J lost 2 bases, with 20 bases between them. Germline V gives CDR1 SEHNR, CDR2 FQNEAQ (reference sequence). The CDR3 region is CASSSPRKDHFNYGYTF. The DNA for the CDR3 is TGTGCCAGCAGCTCCCCGAGGAAGGATCACTTCAACTATGGCTACACCTTC.

The chain uses TRBV7-2 and TRBJ2-3, with D possibly being TRBD1 (5 bases). The CDR3 has 15 residues. Trimming stripped 2 bases from V and 1 base from J, with 10 bases between. Per germline, CDR1 SGHTA and CDR2 FQGNSA. CDR3 DNA: TGTGCCAGCAGCTTACGCCTAGGGGGCACAGATACGCAGTATTTT. Residues: CASSLRLGGTDTQYF.

The chain carries TRBV5-1 and TRBJ2-5, with D perhaps TRBD2 (6 bases). In germline, CDR1 is SGHRS, CDR2 YFSETQ. V was cut by 1 base and J by 3 bases, with 10 bases left in between. This CDR3 is 14 amino acids long. The CDR3 here is CASSLPGGKETQYF. DNA of the CDR3: TGCGCCAGCAGCTTGCCTGGAGGGAAAGAGACCCAGTACTTC.

The genes are TRBV7-9 and TRBJ2-1; weak D call: TRBD1 (7 bases). V dropped 5 bases and J dropped 1 base, with 15 bases sitting between them. Germline V gene data show CDR1 as SEHNR and CDR2 as FQNEAQ (reference sequence). This CDR3 is built from 16 residues. In DNA form, the CDR3 reads TGTGCCAGCAGCCCGAAGGAGGGGGCGTCCTACAATGAGCAGTTCTTC. As protein: CASSPKEGASYNEQFF.

This clone was seen once. The chain links TRBV9 to TRBJ2-3; 7 bases are a match to TRBD2. CDR3 length: 16 amino acids. The V segment lost 3 bases and the J segment 2 bases; nucleotides outside the gene matches: 9. Germline V gene data show CDR1 as SGDLS and CDR2 as YYNGEE. CDR3 amino acids: CASSGLAETYTDTQYF. The CDR3 DNA is TGTGCCAGCAGCGGGCTAGCGGAGACGTACACAGATACGCAGTATTTT.

This chain joins TRBV5-8 and TRBJ1-5; 8 bases fit TRBD1. The V gene end was trimmed by 3 bases and the J gene end by 3 bases; junction bases not matched to a gene: 14. Per the germline V gene, CDR1 is SGHTS and CDR2 is YDEGEE. The length of the CDR3 is 18 residues. The CDR3 DNA is TGTGCCAGCAGCTACGGACAGGGAAGATCGGGGGACAATCAGCCCCAGCATTTT. This sequence encodes CASSYGQGRSGDNQPQHF.